The present TCR beta chain was sequenced within a study of blood T cell repertoires in COVID-19. J lost 2 bases, V lost 4 bases, and 14 bases had no gene match. The CDR3 spans 18 residues. Germline V gene data show CDR1 as SNHLY and CDR2 as FYNNEI. Methods used by the authors: Researchers report that nucleated cell counts were estimated from reference gene primer amplification. Clones were sequenced by immunoSEQ multiplex PCR, and TCRdb holds only the in-frame ones, with some missing. The V and J calls and clone size come from that table; D and trimming were worked out from the DNA. Of a few hundred thousand clones listed, about 85% were seen once; the top ten hold 5% to 7.5%. In terms of age and location, participants ranged from about 18 to 95 years and lived in about two dozen US areas. Cohorts were determined from participant-reported clinical history.

This TCR was sampled from a woman aged 50 to 60 who had been exposed to COVID-19. The V call is TRBV2, the J call TRBJ2-1, with TRBD1 matching 7 bases. Sequenced sample: PBMCs or T cells enriched from blood (not recorded which). CDR3 in amino acids: CASSGVTGSHLPYNEQFF. CDR3 DNA sequence: TGTGCCAGCAGTGGGGTGACAGGGTCTCACTTACCCTACAATGAGCAGTTCTTC.